Sequencing of this T cell receptor beta chain was carried out in a study of human T cells and chemical hapten exposure. This clonotype was observed many times. Its target is not known. Individual cDNA molecules had unique molecular identifiers attached to them by the library. MiXCR, run by TCRdb on the RACE reads, gives a single entry per CDR3 protein. Here the sample spans around 300,000 distinct CDR3 sequences, around 7% being singletons. As for time point: patch test 1, 2 weeks after DPC sensitization. The treatment was: therapeutic diphenylcyclopropenone sensitization with weekly scalp DPC. The study's findings and limits: TCRs exceeding a frequency of 1 in 1000 stayed unchanged under DPC sensitization.

The V gene lost 5 bases and the J gene lost 4 bases, with 15 bases spanning the gap. The V gene's germline CDR1 is SEHNR and CDR2 FQNEAQ (reference sequence). This CDR3 has 14 residues. The sequenced sample was whole blood, obtained in connection with sensitization to the hapten diphenylcyclopropenone (DPC). The rearrangement joins TRBV7-9 to TRBJ2-7; either TRBD1 or TRBD2 may fit D (6 bases each). The origin of this receptor is a young woman with alopecia areata. Some clones in this sample may be carry-over from other donors' samples. The CDR3 DNA sequence: TGTGCCAGCAGCCCTGGGACGGGGGCGTACGAGCAGTACTTC. Protein: CASSPGTGAYEQYF. The full variable domain, rest sourced from reference TRBV7-9 and TRBJ2-7, is DTGVSQNPRHKITKRGQNVTFRCDPISEHNRLYWYRQTLGQGPEFLTYFQNEAQLEKSRLLSDRFSAERPKGSFSTLEIQRTEQGDSAMYLCASSPGTGAYEQYFGPGTRLTVT.